This T cell receptor (beta chain) emerged from a study of blood T cell repertoires in COVID-19. For the study at large: Spain, Italy and the United States supplied samples that represented acute and convalescent COVID-19.

Assay: immunoSEQ multiplex PCR; the TCRdb copy retains only in-frame clones and omits some. The sample holds around 240,000 clones, around 83% seen once. Sequenced input: peripheral blood. The clonotype was recovered from a woman in her 50s with acute or convalescent COVID-19.

The CDR3 loop is CASSARRLNQPQHF. The CDR3 DNA reads as TGTGCCAGCAGCGCGAGGAGACTCAATCAGCCCCAGCATTTT. The chain couples TRBV5-6 to TRBJ1-5; unclear D gene. The V end was cut by 4 bases, the J end by 3 bases, with 11 bases between. Germline values: CDR1 SGHDT, CDR2 YYEEEE. This CDR3 region has 14 residues.